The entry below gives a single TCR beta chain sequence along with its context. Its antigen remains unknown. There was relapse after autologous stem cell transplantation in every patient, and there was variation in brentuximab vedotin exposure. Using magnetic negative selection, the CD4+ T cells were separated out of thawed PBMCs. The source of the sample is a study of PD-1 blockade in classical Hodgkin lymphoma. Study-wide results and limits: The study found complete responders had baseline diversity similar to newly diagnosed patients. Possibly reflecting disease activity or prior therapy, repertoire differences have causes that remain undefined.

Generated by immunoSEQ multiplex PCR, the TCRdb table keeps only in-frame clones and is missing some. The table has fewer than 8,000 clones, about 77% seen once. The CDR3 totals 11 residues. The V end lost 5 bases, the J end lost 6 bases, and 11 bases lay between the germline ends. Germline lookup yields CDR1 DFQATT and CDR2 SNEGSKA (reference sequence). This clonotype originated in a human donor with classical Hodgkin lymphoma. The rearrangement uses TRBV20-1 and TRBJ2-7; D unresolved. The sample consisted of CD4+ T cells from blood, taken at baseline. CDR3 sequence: CSADLSGEQYF. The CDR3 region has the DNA TGCAGTGCTGATCTATCGGGCGAGCAGTACTTC.